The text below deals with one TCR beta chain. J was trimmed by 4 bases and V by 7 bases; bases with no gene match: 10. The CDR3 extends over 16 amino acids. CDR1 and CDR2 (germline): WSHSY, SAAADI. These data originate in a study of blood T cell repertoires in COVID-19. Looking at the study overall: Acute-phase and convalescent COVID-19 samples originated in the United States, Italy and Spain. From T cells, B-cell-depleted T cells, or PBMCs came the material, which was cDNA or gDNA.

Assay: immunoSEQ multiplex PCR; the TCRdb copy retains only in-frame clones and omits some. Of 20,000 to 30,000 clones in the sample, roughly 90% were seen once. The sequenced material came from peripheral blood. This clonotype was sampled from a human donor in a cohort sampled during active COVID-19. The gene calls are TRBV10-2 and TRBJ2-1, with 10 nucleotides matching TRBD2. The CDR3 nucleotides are TGCGCCAGCATCAGCCTCCAACTAGCGGGATACAATGAGCAGTTCTTC. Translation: CASISLQLAGYNEQFF.